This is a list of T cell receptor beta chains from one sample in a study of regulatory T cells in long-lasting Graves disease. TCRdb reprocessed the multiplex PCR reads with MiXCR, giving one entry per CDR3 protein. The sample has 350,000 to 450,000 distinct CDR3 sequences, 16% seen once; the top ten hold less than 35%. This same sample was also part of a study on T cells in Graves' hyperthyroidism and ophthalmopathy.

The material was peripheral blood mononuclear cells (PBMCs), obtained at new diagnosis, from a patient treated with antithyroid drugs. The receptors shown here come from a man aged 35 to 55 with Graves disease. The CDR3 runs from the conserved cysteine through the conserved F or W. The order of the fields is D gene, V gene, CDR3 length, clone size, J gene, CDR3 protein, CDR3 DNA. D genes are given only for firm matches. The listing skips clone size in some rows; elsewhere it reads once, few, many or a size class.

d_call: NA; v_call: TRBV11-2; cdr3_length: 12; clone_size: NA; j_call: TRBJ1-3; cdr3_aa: CASSPGVNTIYF; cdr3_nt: TGTGCCAGCAGCCCCGGCGTAAACACCATATATTTT
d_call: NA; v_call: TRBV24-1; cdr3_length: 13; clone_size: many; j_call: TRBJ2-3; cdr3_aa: CATSVGSTDTQYF; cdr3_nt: TGTGCCACCAGTGTCGGCAGCACAGATACGCAGTATTTT
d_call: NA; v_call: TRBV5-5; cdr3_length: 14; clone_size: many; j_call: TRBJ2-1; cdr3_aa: CASSFQGFYNEQFF; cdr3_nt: TGTGCCAGCAGCTTTCAGGGGTTCTACAATGAGCAGTTCTTC
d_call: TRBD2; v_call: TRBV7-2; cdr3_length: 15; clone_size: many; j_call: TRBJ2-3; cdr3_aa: CASSLMGGWTDTQYF; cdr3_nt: TGTGCCAGCAGCTTAATGGGGGGGTGGACAGATACGCAGTATTTT
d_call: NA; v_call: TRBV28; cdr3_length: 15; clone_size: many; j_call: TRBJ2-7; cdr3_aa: CASSLTGLSSYEQYF; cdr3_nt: TGTGCCAGCAGTTTAACCGGCCTTTCCTCCTACGAGCAGTACTTC
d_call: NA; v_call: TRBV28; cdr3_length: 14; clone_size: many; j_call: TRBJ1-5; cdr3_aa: CASSLSSPTQPQHF; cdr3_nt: TGTGCCAGCAGTTTATCCAGTCCAACACAGCCCCAGCATTTT
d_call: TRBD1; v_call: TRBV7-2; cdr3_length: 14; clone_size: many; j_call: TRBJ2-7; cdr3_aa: CASSPRTGHYEQYF; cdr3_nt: TGTGCCAGCAGCCCAAGGACAGGCCACTACGAGCAGTACTTC
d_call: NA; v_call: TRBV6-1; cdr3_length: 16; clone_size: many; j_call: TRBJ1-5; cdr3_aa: CASSNPPVRGHQPQHF; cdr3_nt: TGTGCCAGCAGTAACCCCCCGGTCCGGGGTCATCAGCCCCAGCATTTT
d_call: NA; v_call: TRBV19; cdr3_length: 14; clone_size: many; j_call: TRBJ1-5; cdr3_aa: CASGSIGSNQPQHF; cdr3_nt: TGTGCCAGTGGTAGTATAGGAAGCAATCAGCCCCAGCATTTT
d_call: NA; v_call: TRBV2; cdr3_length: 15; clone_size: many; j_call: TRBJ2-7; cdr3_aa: CASSDIRTGSYEQYF; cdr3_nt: TGTGCCAGCAGCGACATAAGGACCGGGTCCTACGAGCAGTACTTC
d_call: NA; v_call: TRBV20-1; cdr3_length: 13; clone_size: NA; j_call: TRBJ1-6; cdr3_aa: CSARRDAPSPLHF; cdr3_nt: TGCAGTGCTAGACGGGACGCACCTTCACCCCTCCACTTT
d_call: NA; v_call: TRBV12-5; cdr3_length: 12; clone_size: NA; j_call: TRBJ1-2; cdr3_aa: CASGLSVYGYTF; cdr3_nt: TGTGCTAGTGGTTTGTCAGTGTATGGCTACACCTTC
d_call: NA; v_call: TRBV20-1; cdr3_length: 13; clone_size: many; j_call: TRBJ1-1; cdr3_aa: CSARRNRPTEAFF; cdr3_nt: TGCAGTGCTAGACGAAACAGGCCCACTGAAGCTTTCTTT
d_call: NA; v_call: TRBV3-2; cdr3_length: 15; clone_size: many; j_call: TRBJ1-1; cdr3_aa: CASSQDLRHKTEAFF; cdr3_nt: TGTGCCAGCAGCCAAGATTTGAGACACAAGACTGAAGCTTTCTTT
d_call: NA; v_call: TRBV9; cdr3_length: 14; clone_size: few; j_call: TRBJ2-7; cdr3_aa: CASSPSGRRFEQYF; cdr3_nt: TGTGCCAGCAGCCCCTCGGGACGACGGTTTGAGCAGTACTTC
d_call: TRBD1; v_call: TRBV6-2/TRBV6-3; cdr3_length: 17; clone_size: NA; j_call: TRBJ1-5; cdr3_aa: CATSGDTGGTSNQPQHF; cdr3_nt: TGTGCCACCTCCGGAGACACAGGGGGGACAAGCAATCAGCCCCAGCATTTT
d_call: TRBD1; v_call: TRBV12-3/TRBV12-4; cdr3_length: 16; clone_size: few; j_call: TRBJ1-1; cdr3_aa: CASSLLPGQGNTEAFF; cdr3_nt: TGTGCCAGCAGTTTATTACCGGGACAGGGCAACACTGAAGCTTTCTTT
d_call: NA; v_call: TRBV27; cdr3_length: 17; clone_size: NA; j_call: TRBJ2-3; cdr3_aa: CASSLFPYVTSTDTQYF; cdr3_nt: TGTGCCAGCAGTTTATTCCCTTATGTCACTAGCACAGATACGCAGTATTTT
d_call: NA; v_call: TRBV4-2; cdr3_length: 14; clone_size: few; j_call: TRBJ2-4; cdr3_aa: CASSMWGAKNIQYF; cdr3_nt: TGTGCCAGCAGCATGTGGGGGGCCAAAAACATTCAGTACTTC
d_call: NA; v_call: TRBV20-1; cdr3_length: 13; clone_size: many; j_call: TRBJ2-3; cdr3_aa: CSARDLGTDTQYF; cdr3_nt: TGCAGTGCTAGAGACCTGGGCACAGATACGCAGTATTTT
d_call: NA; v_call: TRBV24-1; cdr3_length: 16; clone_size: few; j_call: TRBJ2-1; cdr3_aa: CATSDALRGNYNEQFF; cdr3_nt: TGTGCCACCAGTGATGCCCTCAGGGGCAACTACAATGAGCAGTTCTTC
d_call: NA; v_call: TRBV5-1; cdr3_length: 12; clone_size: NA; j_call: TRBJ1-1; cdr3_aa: CASSSTKSEAFF; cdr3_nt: TGTGCCAGCAGCTCCACGAAGTCCGAAGCTTTCTTT
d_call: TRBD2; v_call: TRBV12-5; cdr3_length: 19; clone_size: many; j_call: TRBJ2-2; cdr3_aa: CASGLVRSPSGSNTGELFF; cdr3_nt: TGTGCTAGTGGTTTGGTACGCTCCCCTAGCGGATCGAACACCGGGGAGCTGTTTTTT
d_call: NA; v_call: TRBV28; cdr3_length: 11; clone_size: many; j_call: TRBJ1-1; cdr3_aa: CASSSLAEAFF; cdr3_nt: TGTGCCAGCAGTTCGCTCGCTGAAGCTTTCTTT
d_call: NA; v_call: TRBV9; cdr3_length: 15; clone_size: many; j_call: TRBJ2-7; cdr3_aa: CASSVDPGEGYEQYF; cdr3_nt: TGTGCCAGCAGCGTAGATCCAGGGGAAGGCTACGAGCAGTACTTC
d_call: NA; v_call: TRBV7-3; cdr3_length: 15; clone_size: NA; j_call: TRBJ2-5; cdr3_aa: CASSLFQGPQETQYF; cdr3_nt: TGTGCCAGCAGCTTATTTCAGGGGCCCCAAGAGACCCAGTACTTC
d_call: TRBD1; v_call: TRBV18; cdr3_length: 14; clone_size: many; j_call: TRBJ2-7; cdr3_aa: CASSPGQGSYEQYF; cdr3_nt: TGTGCCAGCAGCCCGGGACAGGGGTCCTACGAGCAGTACTTC
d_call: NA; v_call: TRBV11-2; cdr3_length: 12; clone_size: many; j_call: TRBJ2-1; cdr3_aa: CASSRPNNEQFF; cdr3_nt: TGTGCCAGCAGCCGACCCAACAATGAGCAGTTCTTC
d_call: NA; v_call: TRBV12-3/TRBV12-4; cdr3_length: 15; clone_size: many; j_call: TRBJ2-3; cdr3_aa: CASSPQAISTDTQYF; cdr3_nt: TGTGCCAGCAGTCCTCAGGCGATTAGCACAGATACGCAGTATTTT
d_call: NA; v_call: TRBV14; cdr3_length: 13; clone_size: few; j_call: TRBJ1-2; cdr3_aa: CASSHSGTRGYTF; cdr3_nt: TGTGCCAGCAGCCATTCCGGGACGCGGGGCTACACCTTC
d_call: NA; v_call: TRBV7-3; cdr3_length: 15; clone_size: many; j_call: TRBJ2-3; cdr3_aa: CASSLNGHLTDTQYF; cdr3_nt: TGTGCCAGCAGCTTAAACGGACACCTCACAGATACGCAGTATTTT
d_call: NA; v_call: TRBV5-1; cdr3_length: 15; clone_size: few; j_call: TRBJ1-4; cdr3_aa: CASSLSGLGNEKLFF; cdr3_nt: TGCGCCAGCAGCTTGTCAGGGTTGGGTAATGAAAAACTGTTTTTT
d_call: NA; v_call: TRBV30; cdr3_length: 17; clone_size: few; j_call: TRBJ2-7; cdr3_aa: CAWSPYPRRAVGSEQYF; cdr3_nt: TGTGCCTGGAGCCCCTACCCCAGACGGGCGGTTGGAAGCGAGCAGTACTTC
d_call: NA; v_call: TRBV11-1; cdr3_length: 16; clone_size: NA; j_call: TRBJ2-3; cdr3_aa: CASSLALTLSTDTQYF; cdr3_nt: TGTGCCAGCAGCTTAGCCTTGACACTTAGCACAGATACGCAGTATTTT
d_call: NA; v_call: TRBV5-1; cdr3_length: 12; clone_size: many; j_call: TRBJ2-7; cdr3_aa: CASTSPSYEQYF; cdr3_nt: TGCGCCAGCACCTCGCCCTCCTACGAGCAGTACTTC
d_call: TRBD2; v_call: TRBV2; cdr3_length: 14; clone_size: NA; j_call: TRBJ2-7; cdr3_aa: CASSPGTIVYEQYF; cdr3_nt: TGTGCCAGCAGCCCCGGGACTATCGTATACGAGCAGTACTTC
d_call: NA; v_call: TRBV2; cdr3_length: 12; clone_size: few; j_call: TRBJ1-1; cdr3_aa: CASKYGDTEAFF; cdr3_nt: TGTGCCAGCAAGTACGGGGACACTGAAGCTTTCTTT
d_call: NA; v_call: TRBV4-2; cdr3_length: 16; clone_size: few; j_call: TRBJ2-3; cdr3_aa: CASSQDGRLATDTQYF; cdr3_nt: TGTGCCAGCAGCCAAGATGGCCGACTCGCCACAGATACGCAGTATTTT
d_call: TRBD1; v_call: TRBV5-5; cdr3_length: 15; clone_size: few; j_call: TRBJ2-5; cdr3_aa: CASSLGLRQGKTQYF; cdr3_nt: TGTGCCAGCAGCTTGGGTCTTCGACAGGGGAAGACCCAGTACTTC
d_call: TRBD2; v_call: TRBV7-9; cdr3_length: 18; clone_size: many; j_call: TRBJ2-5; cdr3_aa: CASSSRLPGGSRQETQYF; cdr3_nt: TGTGCCAGCAGCTCCCGATTGCCGGGGGGGAGTCGGCAAGAGACCCAGTACTTC
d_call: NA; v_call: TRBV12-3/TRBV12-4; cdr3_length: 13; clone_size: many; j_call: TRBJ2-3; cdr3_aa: CASSPPAPDTQYF; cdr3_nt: TGTGCCAGCAGCCCCCCGGCCCCAGATACGCAGTATTTT
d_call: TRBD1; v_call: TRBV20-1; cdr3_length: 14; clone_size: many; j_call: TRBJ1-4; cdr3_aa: CSAPRTGRNEKLFF; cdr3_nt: TGCAGTGCGCCCAGGACAGGGAGAAATGAAAAACTGTTTTTT
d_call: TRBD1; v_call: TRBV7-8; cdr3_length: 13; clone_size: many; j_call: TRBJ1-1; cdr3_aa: CASSLPGQSEAFF; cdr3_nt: TGTGCCAGCAGCTTGCCGGGACAGAGTGAAGCTTTCTTT
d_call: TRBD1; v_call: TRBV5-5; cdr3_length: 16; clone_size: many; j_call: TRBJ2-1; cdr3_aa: CASSLSDRGSYNEQFF; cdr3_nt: TGTGCCAGCAGCTTGTCGGACAGGGGTTCCTACAATGAGCAGTTCTTC
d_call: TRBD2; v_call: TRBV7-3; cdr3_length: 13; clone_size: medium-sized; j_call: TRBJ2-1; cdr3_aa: CASTSSGGNEQFF; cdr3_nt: TGTGCCAGCACTAGTAGCGGGGGGAATGAGCAGTTCTTC